What follows are 5 T cell receptor beta chains derived from one specimen sequenced in a study of cytomegalovirus exposure and HLA in healthy donors. PCR primers comprised 60 Vbeta and 13 Jbeta primers. Sequencing used immunoSEQ multiplex PCR; TCRdb keeps in-frame clones, though not all of them. The sample has around 140,000 clones. Sequencing input: PBMCs. These receptors came from a male donor in good health and CMV-seronegative.

CDR3 sequence reads: CAWSVGLAGGSSTDTQYF. In DNA form, the CDR3 reads TGTGCCTGGAGTGTAGGACTAGCGGGAGGTTCTAGCACAGATACGCAGTATTTT. The chain combines TRBV30 with TRBJ2-3, with 14 positions matching TRBD2. The CDR3 is 18 amino acids. Germline V gene lookup returns CDR1 GTSNPN and CDR2 SVGIG (reference sequence). Trimming removed 0 bases from V and 0 bases from J; junction bases left unmatched: 5.

The chain links TRBV27 to TRBJ2-7; maybe TRBD2 (5 bases). V dropped 1 base and J dropped 0 bases, with 13 bases sitting between them. CDR3 length: 16 residues. From germline, CDR1 is MNHEY and CDR2 SMNVEV (reference sequence). The CDR3 is CASSLYPSSYSYEQYF. CDR3 nucleotides: TGTGCCAGCAGTTTATATCCTAGCAGTTACTCCTACGAGCAGTACTTC.

Points on this clone: The sample holds other DNA sequences that translate to the same CDR3. The CDR3 region is CASSVGDRSYEQYF. The CDR3 coding sequence is TGTGCCAGCAGCGTAGGGGACAGGTCCTACGAGCAGTACTTC. The V and J genes are TRBV9 and TRBJ2-7; 8 bases fit TRBD1. Germline V gives CDR1 SGDLS, CDR2 YYNGEE. The CDR3 has 14 residues. Trimming took 0 bases from V and 1 from J; bases not matched to a gene: 0.

The rearrangement links TRBV5-5 to TRBJ1-2, with TRBD1 matching over 8 bases. Germline lookup yields CDR1 SGHKS and CDR2 YYEKEE (reference sequence). V was pared by 0 bases and J by 7 bases, with 11 bases of the junction left unmatched. This CDR3 has 16 residues. CDR3 sequence: CASSLAGQVVLGGYTF. CDR3 sequence (DNA): TGTGCCAGCAGCTTGGCGGGACAGGTCGTTCTGGGTGGCTACACCTTC.

V gene TRBV6-4 combines with J gene TRBJ1-1, with D possibly being TRBD1 (6 bases). This CDR3 is built from 12 residues. Trimming shortened V by 7 bases and J by 11 bases, and 17 bases separated the two germline ends. Germline V CDR1 and CDR2: MRHNA, SNTAGT. For the CDR3, the DNA is TGTGCCAGCACTCCCGGTGGGGGGGCGGCTTTCTTT. Translation: CASTPGGGAAFF.